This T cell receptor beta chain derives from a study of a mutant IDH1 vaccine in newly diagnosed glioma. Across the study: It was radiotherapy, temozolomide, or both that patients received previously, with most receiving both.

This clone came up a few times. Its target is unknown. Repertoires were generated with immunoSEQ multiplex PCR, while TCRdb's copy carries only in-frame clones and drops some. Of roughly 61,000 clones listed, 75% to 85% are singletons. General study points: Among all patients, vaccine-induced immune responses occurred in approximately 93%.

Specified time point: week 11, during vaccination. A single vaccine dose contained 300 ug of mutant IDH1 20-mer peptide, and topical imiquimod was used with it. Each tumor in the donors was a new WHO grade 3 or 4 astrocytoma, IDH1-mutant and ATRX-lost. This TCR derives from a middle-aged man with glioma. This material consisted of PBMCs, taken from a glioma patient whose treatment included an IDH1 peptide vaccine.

The CDR3 sequence: CASSLDPLGVADTQYF. The CDR3 DNA reads TGCGCCAGCAGCTTGGATCCCCTAGGCGTTGCAGATACGCAGTATTTT. The chain has TRBV5-1 and TRBJ2-3; unclear D gene. CDR3 length: 16 residues. Germline V CDR1 and CDR2: SGHRS, YFSETQ. The ends were cut back, 0 bases at V and 4 bases at J, with 15 bases in the middle.